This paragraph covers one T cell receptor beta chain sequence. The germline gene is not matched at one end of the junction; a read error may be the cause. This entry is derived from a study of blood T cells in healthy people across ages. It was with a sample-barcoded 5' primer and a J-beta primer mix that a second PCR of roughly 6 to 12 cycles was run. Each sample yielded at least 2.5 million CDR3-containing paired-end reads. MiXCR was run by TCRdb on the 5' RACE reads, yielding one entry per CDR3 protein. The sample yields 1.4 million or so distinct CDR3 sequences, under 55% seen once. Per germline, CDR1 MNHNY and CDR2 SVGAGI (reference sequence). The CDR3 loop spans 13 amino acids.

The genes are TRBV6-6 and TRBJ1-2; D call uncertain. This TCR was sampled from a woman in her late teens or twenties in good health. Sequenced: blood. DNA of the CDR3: TGTGCCAGCAGCTACTCGCCTCCAGGTGGCTACACCTTC. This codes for CASSYSPPGGYTF.